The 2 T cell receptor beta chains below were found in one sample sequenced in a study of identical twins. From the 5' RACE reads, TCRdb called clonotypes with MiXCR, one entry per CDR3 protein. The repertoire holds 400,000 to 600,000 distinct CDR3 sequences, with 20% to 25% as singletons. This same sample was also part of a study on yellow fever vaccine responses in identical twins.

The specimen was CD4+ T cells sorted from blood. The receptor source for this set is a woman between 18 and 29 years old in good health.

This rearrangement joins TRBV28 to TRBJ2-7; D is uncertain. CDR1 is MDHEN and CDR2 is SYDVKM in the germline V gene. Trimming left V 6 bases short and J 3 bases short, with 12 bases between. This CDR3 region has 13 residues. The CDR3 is CASRLGLGYEQYF. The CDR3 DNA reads TGTGCCAGCAGGTTGGGCCTGGGCTACGAGCAGTACTTC.

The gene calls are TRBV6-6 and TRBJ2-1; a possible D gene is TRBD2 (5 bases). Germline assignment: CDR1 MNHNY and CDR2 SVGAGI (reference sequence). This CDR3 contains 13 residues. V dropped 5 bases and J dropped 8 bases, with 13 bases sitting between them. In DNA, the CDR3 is TGTGCCAGCAGTGGCTGGCTAGCTGATGAGCAGTTCTTC. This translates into CASSGWLADEQFF.